What follows are 30 T cell receptor beta chains derived from one specimen sequenced in a study of T cells in Graves' hyperthyroidism and ophthalmopathy. Researchers took RNA transcripts and amplified the TCR beta CDR3 regions from them. HTBI primers drove first-round RT-PCR of the TCR CDR3. TCRdb re-derived calls from the multiplex PCR reads in MiXCR, one entry per CDR3 protein. This sample has around 720,000 distinct CDR3 sequences; 35% occur once, and the top ten carry less than 35%. Sequencing used blood. All receptors derive from a woman aged 40 to 50 with Graves' hyperthyroidism.

The rearrangement uses TRBV25-1 and TRBJ1-3; TRBD1 is a possible D gene (6 bases). V was shortened by 6 bases and J by 0 bases, with 15 bases between the two germline ends. Germline V gene data show CDR1 as MGHDK and CDR2 as SYGVNS. This CDR3 contains 16 residues. The CDR3 sequence: CASSGQRMGSGNTIYF. The CDR3 DNA sequence: TGTGCCAGCAGCGGACAGCGGATGGGCTCTGGAAACACCATATATTTT.

The chain joins TRBV9 to TRBJ1-2; TRBD1 aligns across 9 bases. The CDR3 totals 17 residues. Germline CDR1 is SGDLS and CDR2 is YYNGEE. The trim removed 3 bases at V and 1 base at J, leaving 10 bases unmatched. CDR3 protein: CASSEPGQGLNNYGYTF. In nucleotides, the CDR3 is TGTGCCAGCAGCGAGCCGGGACAGGGCTTAAATAACTATGGCTACACCTTC.

Regarding this clonotype: One junction end disagrees with the germline gene, perhaps due to a read error. J is TRBJ1-6 and V is TRBV7-2; 7 bases align to TRBD1. Germline V lookup: CDR1 SGHTA, CDR2 FQGNSA. The CDR3 is made up of 13 amino acids. CDR3: CAGSKGQNSPLHF. In nucleotides, the CDR3 is TGTGCCGGCAGCAAGGGACAGAATTCACCCCTCCACTTT. The variable domain in full, with the rest retrieved from reference TRBV7-2 and TRBJ1-6, is GAGVSQSPSNKVTEKGKDVELRCDPISGHTALYWYRQSLGQGLEFLIYFQGNSAPDKSGLPSDRFSAERTGGSVSTLTIQRTQQEDSAVYLCAGSKGQNSPLHFGNGTRLTVT.

This clonotype was counted many times. This rearrangement joins TRBV29-1 to TRBJ2-5, with D possibly TRBD2 on 6 matching bases. This CDR3 comprises 13 residues. The V gene lost 7 bases and the J gene lost 5 bases, with 17 bases spanning the gap. Per germline, CDR1 SQVTM and CDR2 ANQGSEA. The CDR3 region is CSATQRVRETQYF. The CDR3 DNA sequence: TGCAGCGCCACGCAGCGGGTGCGGGAGACCCAGTACTTC. The full variable domain, with the rest looked up from reference TRBV29-1 and TRBJ2-5, is SAVISQKPSRDICQRGTSLTIQCQVDSQVTMMFWYRQQPGQSLTLIATANQGSEATYESGFVIDKFPISRPNLTFSTLTVSNMSPEDSSIYLCSATQRVRETQYFGPGTRLLVL.

This clonotype was picked up many times. V usage is TRBV7-2 and J usage is TRBJ1-4, with D hard to call. The CDR3 spans 13 residues. V was shortened by 5 bases and J by 8 bases, with 12 bases between the two germline ends. Germline-derived CDR1 and CDR2 are SGHTA and FQGNSA. CDR3 region: CASSLRSYEKLFF. DNA of the CDR3: TGTGCCAGCAGCCTGCGGAGCTACGAAAAACTGTTTTTT.

This clonotype was counted many times. The chain couples TRBV7-6 to TRBJ2-7, with D hard to call. The CDR3 contains 14 residues. Germline CDR1 is SGHVS and CDR2 is FNYEAQ. V lost 1 base to trimming and J lost 6 bases, with 13 bases between them. This CDR3 is CASSLEVSLGEQYF. The CDR3, as DNA: TGTGCCAGCAGCTTAGAGGTTTCTTTGGGCGAGCAGTACTTC.

In this sample, this clonotype turned up a few times. The chain links TRBV9 to TRBJ1-1, with 9 bases that match TRBD1. Germline lookup yields CDR1 SGDLS and CDR2 YYNGEE. The ends lost 3 bases at V and 0 bases at J; junction bases unmatched: 6. This CDR3 has 16 amino acids. CDR3 region: CASSGGGDRVNTEAFF. CDR3 coding DNA: TGTGCCAGCAGCGGAGGGGGGGACAGGGTGAACACTGAAGCTTTCTTT.

The chain joins TRBV15 to TRBJ1-1; D ambiguous. Deletions cut 3 bases from V and 0 bases from J, with 11 bases between. Germline V gene data show CDR1 as LNHNV and CDR2 as YYDKDF (reference sequence). The CDR3 has 15 amino acids. In DNA form, the CDR3 reads TGTGCCACCAGCAGCTTAGGACGGATGAACACTGAAGCTTTCTTT. Residues: CATSSLGRMNTEAFF. Drawing the rest from reference TRBV15 and TRBJ1-1, the complete variable domain is DAMVIQNPRYQVTQFGKPVTLSCSQTLNHNVMYWYQQKSSQAPKLLFHYYDKDFNNEADTPDNFQSRRPNTSFCFLDIRSPGLGDTAMYLCATSSLGRMNTEAFFGQGTRLTVV.

The V and J genes are TRBV12-5 and TRBJ2-5, with a possible D match to TRBD1 (6 bases). The CDR3 has 14 amino acids. CDR1 and CDR2 (germline): LGHNT, FRNRAP. V dropped 6 bases and J dropped 4 bases, with 15 bases sitting between them. CDR3 region: CASGNRVSGETQYF. The CDR3 DNA is TGTGCTAGTGGCAACAGGGTTTCTGGAGAGACCCAGTACTTC.

The sample holds many counts of this clonotype. This sequence joins TRBV12-3 or TRBV12-4 and TRBJ1-5; 7 bases agree with TRBD1. This CDR3 has 15 amino acids. The trim removed 7 bases at V and 1 base at J, leaving 7 bases unmatched. CDR3 coding DNA: TGTGCCAGCACCCGGTCGGGACAGAGCAATCAGCCCCAGCATTTT. This sequence encodes CASTRSGQSNQPQHF.

This clonotype occurred a few times. The V call is TRBV20-1, the J call TRBJ2-7; 7 bases fit TRBD2. The CDR3 is made up of 14 amino acids. Germline V lookup: CDR1 DFQATT, CDR2 SNEGSKA (reference sequence). V lost 0 bases and J lost 2; bases outside the gene matches: 4. DNA of the CDR3: TGCAGTGCTAGAGATGGGACTAACCCCTACGAGCAGTACTTC. It codes for CSARDGTNPYEQYF.

This clonotype was found once. A read error is possible here, since a much larger clone lies one base away. The rearrangement links TRBV12-3 or TRBV12-4 to TRBJ2-5; D is uncertain. The CDR3 loop spans 13 amino acids. CDR3 sequence: CAGSLRAEETQYF. CDR3 DNA: TGTGCCGGCAGTTTAAGGGCGGAAGAGACCCAGTACTTC.

This clonotype has ten or more counts. V gene TRBV9 combines with J gene TRBJ2-7, with 9 bases that match TRBD2. The CDR3 loop spans 15 amino acids. The junction had 5 bases not matched to a gene; V was cut back by 4 bases and J by 0 bases. The germline V gene encodes CDR1 SGDLS and CDR2 YYNGEE. In nucleotides, the CDR3 is TGTGCCAGCAGCAGGTCTAGCGGGACCTCCTACGAGCAGTACTTC. Its translation: CASSRSSGTSYEQYF.

The J gene is TRBJ2-5, the V gene TRBV20-1; 11 bases agree with TRBD2. There are 15 residues in the CDR3. After removal of 4 bases from V and 5 bases from J, the junction contained 9 bases not matched to a gene. In germline, CDR1 is DFQATT, CDR2 SNEGSKA (reference sequence). CDR3 in amino acids: CSAMGLAVPLETQYF. The CDR3 DNA follows: TGCAGTGCTATGGGACTAGCGGTTCCCCTGGAGACCCAGTACTTC.

On this clonotype: A much larger clonotype is one base distant, so this may be a read error. The chain uses TRBV29-1 and TRBJ1-3; 8 nucleotides match TRBD1. CDR3 length equals 16 residues. The V gene's germline CDR1 is SQVTM and CDR2 ANQGSEA. CDR3 in amino acids: CNVEDPGQGGGNTIYF. CDR3 sequence (DNA): TGCAACGTTGAAGATCCCGGACAGGGCGGTGGAAACACCATATATTTT.

In its sample, this clonotype was seen once. This chain joins TRBV11-1 and TRBJ2-7; D unclear. Trimming shortened V by 3 bases and J by 2 bases, and 11 bases separated the two germline ends. The CDR3 spans 14 residues. Germline values: CDR1 SGHAT, CDR2 FQDESV (reference sequence). The chain's CDR3 is CASSFDRSTYEQYF. Here the CDR3 DNA reads TGTGCCAGCAGCTTTGATAGGTCGACCTACGAGCAGTACTTC.

As to this clonotype: A read error may be the cause here, since a much bigger clone is one base away. The rearrangement uses TRBV7-3 and TRBJ2-2; the match to TRBD1 covers 8 bases. Germline V lookup: CDR1 SGHTA, CDR2 FQGTGA. This CDR3 is 15 amino acids long. The CDR3 protein is CAGSYRGTGSGELFF. CDR3 bases: TGTGCCGGCAGCTACCGAGGGACAGGTTCCGGGGAGCTGTTTTTT. Drawing the rest from reference TRBV7-3 and TRBJ2-2, the complete variable domain is GAGVSQTPSNKVTEKGKYVELRCDPISGHTALYWYRQSLGQGPEFLIYFQGTGAADDSGLPNDRFFAVRPEGSVSTLKIQRTERGDSAVYLCAGSYRGTGSGELFFGEGSRLTVL.

This clonotype was picked up a small number of times. The chain has TRBV2 and TRBJ2-2; 8 positions match TRBD1. The CDR3 loop spans 15 amino acids. Germline CDR1 and CDR2: SNHLY and FYNNEI. Trimming removed 7 bases from V and 7 bases from J; junction bases left unmatched: 11. CDR3 loop: CASTRDRGGSGELFF. CDR3 nucleotides: TGTGCCAGCACCAGAGACAGGGGTGGTAGCGGGGAGCTGTTTTTT.

The rearrangement links TRBV2 to TRBJ1-2; TRBD1 agrees at 8 bases. CDR3 length equals 14 residues. Germline-derived CDR1 and CDR2 are SNHLY and FYNNEI. V was clipped by 3 bases and J by 13 bases; unmatched bases: 13. DNA for the CDR3: TGTGCCAGCAGTGACTCCCCGGGACAGGAGCTTTGCACCTTC. Protein sequence: CASSDSPGQELCTF.

This clonotype was detected ten times or more. The rearrangement links TRBV6-5 to TRBJ1-5; no reliable D call. The CDR3 is made up of 13 amino acids. Germline lookup yields CDR1 MNHEY and CDR2 SVGAGI. V lost 6 bases and J 5 bases, leaving 11 bases between the germline ends. The CDR3 region has the DNA TGTGCCAGCAGGGCCGGGCAACATCAGCCCCAGCATTTT. Translated: CASRAGQHQPQHF.

V and J are TRBV20-1 and TRBJ2-6; D gene uncertain. This CDR3 is 14 amino acids long. The germline V gene encodes CDR1 DFQATT and CDR2 SNEGSKA (reference sequence). The V end lost 7 bases, the J end lost 4 bases, and 14 bases lay between the germline ends. Written as DNA, the CDR3 is TGCAGTGTCACCGGCAGCTCCGGGGCCAACGTCCTGACTTTC. As protein: CSVTGSSGANVLTF.

Many counts were recorded for this clonotype. The chain is built from TRBV7-2 and TRBJ1-6; 9 nucleotides line up with TRBD1. V lost 6 bases and J lost 10; bases outside the gene matches: 7. Germline V gene sequence: CDR1 SGHTA, CDR2 FQGNSA. The CDR3 totals 14 residues. CDR3 coding DNA: TGTGCCAGCAGTTTAACAGGGGGCAGGTCACCCCTCCACTTT. Amino acids: CASSLTGGRSPLHF.

This clonotype was recorded a few times. The V and J genes are TRBV20-1 and TRBJ2-7; 10 bases match TRBD1. The length of the CDR3 is 15 residues. From germline, CDR1 is DFQATT and CDR2 SNEGSKA (reference sequence). Trimming took 6 bases from V and 3 from J; bases not matched to a gene: 11. The chain's CDR3 is CSATSDRGFFYEQYF. The CDR3, as DNA: TGCAGTGCCACCTCGGACAGGGGGTTTTTCTACGAGCAGTACTTC.

This clonotype was picked up many times. The chain uses TRBV9 and TRBJ2-7, with a weak D call TRBD2 (5 bases). The CDR3 loop spans 13 amino acids. In germline, CDR1 is SGDLS, CDR2 YYNGEE. Trimming shortened V by 5 bases and J by 2 bases, and 11 bases separated the two germline ends. CDR3: CASSPGMPYEQYF. CDR3 bases: TGTGCCAGCAGTCCCGGGATGCCCTACGAGCAGTACTTC.

This clonotype came up many times. J is TRBJ2-7 and V is TRBV28, with 12 positions matching TRBD1. Germline V gene sequence: CDR1 MDHEN, CDR2 SYDVKM. The CDR3 is 14 residues long. J was trimmed by 5 bases and V by 6 bases; bases with no gene match: 5. The DNA of the CDR3 is TGTGCCAGCAGCCCAGGGACAGGGGGCCACGAGCAGTACTTC. Translation gives CASSPGTGGHEQYF.

The gene calls are TRBV29-1 and TRBJ2-3; no clear D. The germline V and J ends were trimmed by 0 bases and 5 bases, with 12 bases remaining between them. The germline CDR1 and CDR2 sequences are SQVTM and ANQGSEA. This CDR3 spans 14 amino acids. The CDR3 reads CSVEDPRQVDTQYF. Here the CDR3 DNA reads TGCAGCGTTGAAGATCCCAGGCAGGTAGATACGCAGTATTTT.

The J gene is TRBJ2-7, the V gene TRBV7-6; D perhaps matches TRBD1 (5 bases). The CDR3 spans 17 residues. Deletions cut 5 bases from V and 5 bases from J, with 25 bases between. Germline V gene lookup returns CDR1 SGHVS and CDR2 FNYEAQ. For the CDR3, the DNA is TGTGCCAGCAGCCTAGAACAGGACGGCCGAGACCCCAACGAGCAGTACTTC. This translates into CASSLEQDGRDPNEQYF.

This chain uses TRBV7-2 with TRBJ2-6; the match to TRBD1 covers 7 bases. Germline CDR1 SGHTA, CDR2 FQGNSA. Losses at the gene ends were 4 bases for V and 0 bases for J; bases not matched to a gene: 3. CDR3 length: 16 amino acids. The CDR3 coding sequence is TGTGCCAGCAGCTCCGGGACAGTCTCTGGGGCCAACGTCCTGACTTTC. Protein product: CASSSGTVSGANVLTF. The complete variable domain, with remaining parts taken from reference TRBV7-2 and TRBJ2-6, reads GAGVSQSPSNKVTEKGKDVELRCDPISGHTALYWYRQSLGQGLEFLIYFQGNSAPDKSGLPSDRFSAERTGGSVSTLTIQRTQQEDSAVYLCASSSGTVSGANVLTFGAGSRLTVL.

This clonotype appeared many times. In nucleotides, the CDR3 is TGCAGTGCCCTCTCCCTGGGCGGGGTCAACGAGCAGTACTTC. This gives the protein CSALSLGGVNEQYF. The chain employs TRBV20-1 and TRBJ2-7; D might be TRBD2 (6 bases). The germline gives CDR1 DFQATT, CDR2 SNEGSKA (reference sequence). The CDR3 is made up of 14 amino acids. V lost 6 bases and J 5 bases, leaving 20 bases between the germline ends.

This clonotype was seen many times. CDR3 sequence: CASSLQGILDSPLHF. For the CDR3, the DNA is TGTGCCAGCAGCTTGCAGGGGATACTTGATTCACCCCTCCACTTT. This sequence joins TRBV7-8 and TRBJ1-6; D might be TRBD1 (6 bases). Trimming left V 3 bases short and J 8 bases short, with 14 bases between. Germline lookup yields CDR1 SGHVS and CDR2 FQNEAQ. The length of the CDR3 is 15 residues.